This record covers a single TCR beta chain. Its specificity is not known. The source of the sample is a study of graft-versus-host responses after intestinal transplantation. Study details: Each recipient received anti-thymocyte globulin induction, then tacrolimus and steroids for about 3 years.

Germline CDR1 and CDR2: LNHDA and SQIVND (reference sequence). V lost 6 bases, J lost 0 bases, and 8 bases lay in between. The CDR3 consists of 14 residues. Repertoires were generated with immunoSEQ multiplex PCR, while TCRdb's copy carries only in-frame clones and drops some. Among approximately 46,000 clones, around 85% were seen once, and the ten largest hold 0.45% to 0.55%. Study-level findings and limits: Across patients carrying graft-donor T cell macrochimerism, allografts held high graft-versus-host to host-versus-graft clonal ratios. The authors found GvH clones in recipient marrow, some appearing first in ileum or blood. Early post-transplant HvG declines showed an association with peak circulating GvH clone levels.

This specimen was unstimulated CD4+ T cells sorted from spleen or lymph node cells, taken before transplant. V is TRBV19 and J is TRBJ2-2; unclear D gene. This TCR was sampled from a human donor who was the organ donor for an intestinal transplant. In DNA, the CDR3 is TGTGCCAGTAGCCGTGGACCGAACACCGGGGAGCTGTTTTTT. Its translation is CASSRGPNTGELFF.